The subject of this entry is one TCR beta chain. These data originate in a study of CD8 T cells in Susac syndrome. Random hexamers primed reverse transcription of about 0.5 to 1 ug RNA. TCR beta CDR3 was amplified by immunoSEQ multiplex PCR. This amplification extended across 54 Vbeta and 13 Jbeta segments. From the immunoSEQ multiplex PCR reads, TCRdb called clonotypes with MiXCR, one entry per CDR3 protein. The table has under 200,000 distinct CDR3 sequences, around 95% seen once. Germline CDR1 is MGHDK and CDR2 is SYGVNS. Germline trimming cut 1 base from V and 1 base from J; bases unmatched to any gene: 2. CDR3 size: 15 residues.

The V and J genes are TRBV25-1 and TRBJ1-2; 8 bases fit TRBD1. The clonotype was recovered from a human donor with Susac syndrome. Sequencing input: CD4+ T cells from PBMCs. The CDR3 region is CASSESGGFNYGYTF. For the CDR3, the DNA is TGTGCCAGCAGTGAATCAGGGGGCTTTAACTATGGCTACACCTTC.